The clone carrying this T cell receptor (beta chain) was found a few times. What it recognizes is unknown. Stable Graves' hyperthyroidism meant no ophthalmopathy progression within 18 months. Hyperthyroidism had been newly diagnosed in patients aged 18 to 65, and its duration was under 2 months. Amplified regions were TCR beta CDR3 sequences from RNA transcripts. TCR CDR3 regions were first amplified by RT-PCR with HTBI primers. TCRdb passed the multiplex PCR reads through MiXCR, listing each CDR3 protein once. The top ten clones hold approximately 10% of a sample with 750,000 to 900,000 distinct CDR3 sequences, 38% of them seen once. This sample was included in a study of T cells in Graves' hyperthyroidism and ophthalmopathy. As for the study in general: Peripheral blood was drawn at first diagnosis, prior to all treatment. Study results and caveats: Onset of ophthalmopathy came a median approximately 6.5 months after the model predicted it.

The CDR3 loop spans 11 amino acids. Germline lookup yields CDR1 ENHRY and CDR2 SYGVKD. V lost 10 bases to trimming and J lost 6 bases; unmatched junction nucleotides: 3. The clonotype originates from a man between 18 and 35 years old with Graves' hyperthyroidism. The rearrangement uses TRBV10-3 and TRBJ1-5, with 7 bases identical to TRBD1. The sample comprised blood. The CDR3 DNA reads as TGTGCCACCGGGACAGCTCAGCCCCAGCATTTT. This encodes CATGTAQPQHF.